This entry lists 32 T cell receptor beta chains sequenced from one sample in a study of blood T cells in healthy people across ages. Through a sample-barcoded 5' primer and a J-beta primer mix, a second PCR was run for roughly 7 to 11 cycles. Using its own MiXCR run on the 5' RACE reads, TCRdb lists one record per CDR3 protein. The table has some 1.5 million distinct CDR3 sequences, roughly 43% seen once. The sample taken for sequencing was blood. The receptors were gathered from a woman younger than 30 in good health.

The V call is TRBV20-1, the J call TRBJ1-5, with TRBD1 matching over 10 bases. The length of the CDR3 is 17 residues. The germline V gene encodes CDR1 DFQATT and CDR2 SNEGSKA (reference sequence). V lost 3 bases and J lost 2; bases outside the gene matches: 10. The chain's CDR3 is CSASAILGTGGNQPQHF. CDR3 nucleotide sequence: TGCAGTGCTAGTGCAATTCTTGGGACAGGGGGCAATCAGCCCCAGCATTTT.

This clonotype was counted at least ten times. The rearrangement joins TRBV9 to TRBJ2-7; unclear D gene. Trimming cost V 0 bases and J 0 bases, with 7 bases left between them. This CDR3 has 14 amino acids. Germline CDR1 and CDR2: SGDLS and YYNGEE. The chain's CDR3 is CASSVAVGSYEQYF. DNA of the CDR3: TGTGCCAGCAGCGTAGCTGTGGGCTCCTACGAGCAGTACTTC.

This clonotype occurred a few times. The V and J genes are TRBV28 and TRBJ2-7, with TRBD2 identical over 12 bases. Germline CDR1 reads MDHEN; CDR2 reads SYDVKM. The CDR3 is made up of 20 amino acids. Trimming took 3 bases from V and 4 from J; bases not matched to a gene: 19. CDR3 loop: CASSFSRPSKTSGSWYEQYF. The DNA for the CDR3 is TGTGCCAGCAGTTTCTCCAGACCCTCAAAGACTAGCGGGAGCTGGTACGAGCAGTACTTC.

This clonotype was seen more than once but under ten times. This chain joins TRBV4-2 and TRBJ2-7; the D gene could be TRBD1 or TRBD2 (6 bases each). Trimming cost V 0 bases and J 3 bases, with 15 bases left between them. The CDR3 consists of 16 residues. From germline, CDR1 is LGHNA and CDR2 YNFKEQ. The CDR3 DNA is TGTGCCAGCAGCCAAGACTTTCGGGGGCCTGTCTACGAGCAGTACTTC. Protein product: CASSQDFRGPVYEQYF.

The CDR3 here is CASSRYDGTSGSNEQFF. The CDR3, as DNA: TGTGCCAGCAGCAGATACGACGGGACTAGCGGGAGCAATGAGCAGTTCTTC. This chain joins TRBV7-9 and TRBJ2-1; TRBD2 matches at 14 bases. The CDR3 extends over 17 amino acids. V dropped 5 bases and J dropped 6; count of bases not matched to a gene: 9. Germline loops: CDR1 SEHNR, CDR2 FQNEAQ (reference sequence).

This clonotype showed up just a few times. V gene TRBV20-1 combines with J gene TRBJ1-5, with 7 bases that match TRBD1. Germline V gives CDR1 DFQATT, CDR2 SNEGSKA (reference sequence). The CDR3 is 11 residues long. CDR3 loop: CSGRQGGPQHF. CDR3 nucleotides: TGCAGCGGAAGACAGGGTGGGCCCCAGCATTTT.

V usage is TRBV20-1 and J usage is TRBJ2-1; possibly TRBD2 for D (6 bases). The germline V gene encodes CDR1 DFQATT and CDR2 SNEGSKA (reference sequence). With 7 bases removed from V and 5 bases from J, the gap between germline ends came to 18 bases. The CDR3 is 14 residues long. CDR3 amino acids: CSGIAASAHNEQFF. The CDR3 nucleotides read TGCAGTGGAATAGCGGCAAGTGCCCACAATGAGCAGTTCTTC.

The rearrangement links TRBV12-3 or TRBV12-4 to TRBJ1-1; 8 bases are shared with TRBD1. The CDR3 has 12 residues. The junction had 3 bases not matched to a gene; V was cut back by 6 bases and J by 6 bases. Here the CDR3 reads CASRSGGSEAFF. The DNA of the CDR3 is TGTGCCAGCAGATCAGGGGGCTCTGAAGCTTTCTTT.

This clonotype occurred a few times. This sequence joins TRBV14 and TRBJ2-7; no reliable D call. Trimming took off 4 bases at V and 1 base at J, with 11 bases between the two ends. Looked up from germline, CDR1 is SGHDN and CDR2 is FVKESK. This CDR3 spans 14 amino acids. Written as DNA, the CDR3 is TGTGCCAGCAGCCTGTTGTCTCGTTCCTACGAGCAGTACTTC. Protein product: CASSLLSRSYEQYF. The whole variable domain, remainder taken from reference TRBV14 and TRBJ2-7, is EAGVTQFPSHSVIEKGQTVTLRCDPISGHDNLYWYRRVMGKEIKFLLHFVKESKQDESGMPNNRFLAERTGGTYSTLKVQPAELEDSGVYFCASSLLSRSYEQYFGPGTRLTVT.

The chain recombines TRBV7-9 with TRBJ2-1, with 8 bases identical to TRBD2. V was pared by 5 bases and J by 4 bases, with 7 bases of the junction left unmatched. The CDR3 loop spans 15 amino acids. Germline loops: CDR1 SEHNR, CDR2 FQNEAQ (reference sequence). The CDR3, as DNA: TGTGCCAGCAGCCGAATAGCGGGACTGTACAATGAGCAGTTCTTC. This translates into CASSRIAGLYNEQFF.

The rearrangement joins TRBV6-2 or TRBV6-3 to TRBJ2-1; a possible D gene is TRBD1 (7 bases). In germline, CDR1 is MNHEY, CDR2 SVGEGT. V lost 6 bases to trimming and J lost 7 bases, with 19 bases between them. The CDR3 runs to 15 residues. The CDR3 protein is CASSPTGKGRNEQFF. The CDR3 DNA reads TGTGCCAGCAGCCCGACAGGGAAAGGGAGGAATGAGCAGTTCTTC.

This clonotype was recorded at least ten times. The V gene is TRBV7-8, the J gene TRBJ2-1; 8 bases are a match to TRBD1. V lost 5 bases and J lost 2; bases outside the gene matches: 5. The CDR3 is made up of 15 amino acids. Per the germline V gene, CDR1 is SGHVS and CDR2 is FQNEAQ. CDR3 sequence: CASSVDRGPYNEQFF. The CDR3 nucleotides read TGTGCCAGCAGCGTAGACAGGGGCCCCTACAATGAGCAGTTCTTC. The variable domain in full, with the rest retrieved from reference TRBV7-8 and TRBJ2-1, is GAGVSQSPRYKVAKRGQDVALRCDPISGHVSLFWYQQALGQGPEFLTYFQNEAQLDKSGLPSDRFFAERPEGSVSTLKIQRTQQEDSAVYLCASSVDRGPYNEQFFGPGTRLTVL.

In this sample, this clonotype turned up a few times. The rearrangement uses TRBV12-3 or TRBV12-4 and TRBJ2-4; D might be TRBD1 (5 bases). The CDR3 is 14 amino acids. V was shortened by 3 bases and J by 2 bases, with 8 bases between the two germline ends. The CDR3 nucleotides are TGTGCCAGCAGTTTCAGGGTGACCAAAAACATTCAGTACTTC. Translated: CASSFRVTKNIQYF.

V and J are TRBV20-1 and TRBJ1-3; 8 nucleotides align to TRBD1. The V gene's germline CDR1 is DFQATT and CDR2 SNEGSKA (reference sequence). The CDR3 totals 14 residues. The V segment lost 3 bases and the J segment 6 bases; nucleotides outside the gene matches: 7. This chain's CDR3 is CSASTGGSVNTIYF. CDR3 nucleotides: TGCAGTGCTAGTACAGGGGGGTCAGTAAACACCATATATTTT.

This sequence joins TRBV20-1 and TRBJ2-7, with a tentative D call TRBD2 (6 bases). CDR1 is DFQATT, CDR2 SNEGSKA, per germline (reference sequence). Trimming cost V 5 bases and J 3 bases, with 8 bases left between them. CDR3 length: 11 amino acids. This CDR3 reads CSAGGNYEQYF. CDR3 nucleotide sequence: TGCAGTGCTGGCGGGAACTACGAGCAGTACTTC.

This rearrangement joins TRBV30 to TRBJ1-1; D not resolved. Germline V lookup: CDR1 GTSNPN, CDR2 SVGIG (reference sequence). Trimming shortened V by 2 bases and J by 0 bases, and 7 bases separated the two germline ends. CDR3 size: 13 residues. CDR3 amino acids: CAWSLTVNTEAFF. CDR3 sequence (DNA): TGTGCCTGGAGTCTTACAGTGAACACTGAAGCTTTCTTT.

The rearrangement joins TRBV7-8 to TRBJ2-2; 8 bases agree with TRBD2. This CDR3 comprises 16 residues. V lost 5 bases to trimming and J lost 7 bases; unmatched junction nucleotides: 12. The germline V gene has CDR1 SGHVS and CDR2 FQNEAQ. CDR3 nucleotides: TGTGCCAGCAGCCATAAGACTAGCGTTAGAGGCGGGGAGCTGTTTTTT. Translation gives CASSHKTSVRGGELFF.

This chain joins TRBV27 and TRBJ1-2, with a tentative D call TRBD1 (5 bases). Between the trimmed V and J ends, which lost 4 bases and 6 bases, there was a span of 9 bases. The CDR3 spans 12 residues. Germline values: CDR1 MNHEY, CDR2 SMNVEV (reference sequence). CDR3 region: CASSSGADGYTF. The CDR3 bases are TGTGCCAGCAGTTCTGGGGCGGATGGCTACACCTTC.

About this clonotype: Since a much larger clone is just one base distant, this may be a read error. The gene calls are TRBV3-1 and TRBJ2-5; TRBD2 agrees at 7 bases. Germline trimming cut 3 bases from V and 11 bases from J; bases unmatched to any gene: 24. The CDR3 is 18 amino acids. CDR1 LGHDT and CDR2 YNNKEL come from the germline V gene (reference sequence). The CDR3 DNA reads TGTGCCAGCAGCCATAGGCTAGCGGAGAAGAGCTCCTACAATAAGCAGTACTTC. Protein: CASSHRLAEKSSYNKQYF.

This sequence joins TRBV28 and TRBJ1-4; D uncertain. V lost 2 bases, J lost 7 bases, and 17 bases lay in between. The germline gives CDR1 MDHEN, CDR2 SYDVKM. CDR3 length: 16 amino acids. In DNA form, the CDR3 reads TGTGCCAGCAGTTTACTTATCCTCCAGGCTCCTGAAAAACTGTTTTTT. This sequence encodes CASSLLILQAPEKLFF.

The rearrangement uses TRBV3-1 and TRBJ2-1; 7 bases map to TRBD1. With V trimmed by 2 bases and J by 5 bases, 0 bases remained unmatched. The germline V gene has CDR1 LGHDT and CDR2 YNNKEL (reference sequence). This CDR3 has 13 residues. CDR3 DNA sequence: TGTGCCAGCAGCCAAAGGGGGCACAATGAGCAGTTCTTC. It yields the protein CASSQRGHNEQFF.

The genes are TRBV7-9 and TRBJ2-1; D call uncertain. Germline V gene sequence: CDR1 SEHNR, CDR2 FQNEAQ (reference sequence). The CDR3 runs 12 residues. V was cut by 5 bases and J by 5 bases, with 7 bases left in between. CDR3: CASSPSHNEQFF. In DNA form, the CDR3 reads TGTGCCAGCAGCCCCTCTCACAATGAGCAGTTCTTC.

The gene calls are TRBV29-1 and TRBJ2-1; 7 bases agree with TRBD1. There are 12 residues in the CDR3. Trimming took 4 bases from V and 8 from J; bases not matched to a gene: 5. CDR1 SQVTM and CDR2 ANQGSEA come from the germline V gene. The CDR3 DNA follows: TGCAGCGTTGGCAGGGGGACCCATGAGCAGTTCTTC. Amino acids: CSVGRGTHEQFF.

The chain carries TRBV10-3 and TRBJ1-1; D gene unclear. The length of the CDR3 is 13 residues. Germline V lookup: CDR1 ENHRY, CDR2 SYGVKD. Trimming took off 3 bases at V and 0 bases at J, with 5 bases between the two ends. CDR3 DNA: TGTGCCATCAGTGACCCCTTGAACACTGAAGCTTTCTTT. Its translation is CAISDPLNTEAFF.

This clonotype occurred a few times. V is TRBV6-6 and J is TRBJ1-1; 7 nucleotides line up with TRBD1. This CDR3 contains 13 residues. The germline V gene encodes CDR1 MNHNY and CDR2 SVGAGI (reference sequence). Losses at the gene ends were 10 bases for V and 7 bases for J; bases not matched to a gene: 12. CDR3 DNA sequence: TGTGCCACAACTTTGACAGGGCGGGATGAAGCTTTCTTT. It translates to CATTLTGRDEAFF.

The rearrangement uses TRBV3-1 and TRBJ2-1; possible D gene TRBD2, 5 bases. The CDR3 is made up of 19 amino acids. CDR1 is LGHDT, CDR2 YNNKEL, per germline (reference sequence). With 0 bases removed from V and 0 bases from J, the gap between germline ends came to 18 bases. CDR3 nucleotide sequence: TGTGCCAGCAGCCAAGAAAAGGAAGGGCGGGCAACCTCCTACAATGAGCAGTTCTTC. This gives the protein CASSQEKEGRATSYNEQFF.

Note on this clonotype: At one of its ends the junction is not consistent with the germline gene, which may arise from a read error. This chain connects TRBV5-1 to TRBJ2-1, with D perhaps matching TRBD2 (5 bases). Germline V gives CDR1 SGHRS, CDR2 YFSETQ. The CDR3 contains 13 residues. The CDR3 region has the DNA TGCGCCAGCAACTTGCCGCCTAGCACTGAGCAGTTCTTC. Translating gives CASNLPPSTEQFF.

This chain uses TRBV7-2 with TRBJ2-7; D uncertain. The V gene's germline CDR1 is SGHTA and CDR2 FQGNSA. The CDR3 sequence is 15 residues long. Trimming took 1 base from V and 3 from J, leaving 13 bases between them. As DNA, the CDR3 is TGTGCCAGCAGCTTAGTCAGGAAAGGGCTCTACGAGCAGTACTTC. This codes for CASSLVRKGLYEQYF.

This clonotype has a handful of counts. The chain couples TRBV18 to TRBJ1-1; weak D call: TRBD1 (6 bases). In germline, CDR1 is KGHSH, CDR2 LQKENI. V was pared by 3 bases and J by 3 bases, with 11 bases between. There are 14 residues in the CDR3. Here the CDR3 reads CASSPQGTDTEAFF. The CDR3 nucleotides read TGTGCCAGCTCACCGCAGGGGACGGACACTGAAGCTTTCTTT.

The rearrangement uses TRBV20-1 and TRBJ2-1, with 9 nucleotides matching TRBD2. CDR1 is DFQATT and CDR2 is SNEGSKA in the germline V gene (reference sequence). CDR3 length equals 16 residues. The V and J ends lost 1 base and 1 base, in that order; junction bases with no gene match: 5. CDR3 protein: CSARGRSGGSYNEQFF. In nucleotides, the CDR3 is TGCAGTGCTAGAGGTCGCAGCGGGGGGTCCTACAATGAGCAGTTCTTC.

The chain couples TRBV7-2 to TRBJ1-4; no firm D call. The CDR3 has 15 residues. V lost 4 bases to trimming and J lost 8 bases, with 17 bases between them. Germline lookup yields CDR1 SGHTA and CDR2 FQGNSA. The CDR3 DNA sequence: TGTGCCAGCAGCTCCACCGGATTAAGAGGCGAAAAACTGTTTTTT. Encoded protein: CASSSTGLRGEKLFF.

This clonotype showed up many times. A single base separates this from a much larger clone, so it may be a read error. This chain uses TRBV7-2 with TRBJ2-1; D may be TRBD1 (5 bases). TRBJ2-7 explains the end of the DNA better; the J call may be wrong. This CDR3 region has 14 residues. CDR1 is SGHTA, CDR2 FQGNSA, per germline. The CDR3 reads CASSGGAYYNEQYF. The CDR3 DNA sequence: TGTGCCAGCTCCGGTGGGGCGTACTACAATGAGCAGTACTTC.